The text below deals with one T cell receptor beta chain. The entry originates in a study of blood T cell repertoires in COVID-19. Study as a whole: There were acute and convalescent COVID-19 samples, and they came from the United States, Italy and Spain. PBMCs, B-cell-depleted T cells, or T cells were the source of the cDNA or gDNA that made up the material.

CDR3 size: 17 residues. Germline values: CDR1 SEHNR, CDR2 FQNEAQ (reference sequence). With 5 bases removed from V and 3 bases from J, the gap between germline ends came to 20 bases. How the authors handled the data: Using reference gene primer amplification, nucleated cell counts were estimated. The protocol was immunoSEQ multiplex PCR, while the TCRdb copy is restricted to in-frame clones and leaves out a portion. V and J calls and clone size follow that table, whereas D and trimming were derived from the DNA. The sample gives 130,000 to 150,000 clones, 87% of which show up once; roughly 6.1% is in the top ten.

The genes are TRBV7-9 and TRBJ2-1; D is unclear. The sequence was collected from a man older than 75 with acute or convalescent COVID-19. The sample taken for sequencing was peripheral blood. CDR3 loop: CASSPFRVARNYNEQFF. The CDR3 DNA reads as TGTGCCAGCAGCCCGTTCCGGGTGGCTCGCAACTACAATGAGCAGTTCTTC. The variable domain in full, completed from reference TRBV7-9 and TRBJ2-1, reads DTGVSQNPRHKITKRGQNVTFRCDPISEHNRLYWYRQTLGQGPEFLTYFQNEAQLEKSRLLSDRFSAERPKGSFSTLEIQRTEQGDSAMYLCASSPFRVARNYNEQFFGPGTRLTVL.